The T cell receptor beta chain described here comes from a study of T cell repertoires in cytomegalovirus infection. TCRdb used MiXCR to reprocess the reads, holding one entry per CDR3 protein. The profile shows roughly 250,000 distinct CDR3 sequences, about 20% of them singletons. The receptor was isolated from a human donor in good health (CMV status not recorded). Some clones in this sample may be carry-over from other donors' samples. Sequenced input: CD8+ T cells from PBMCs.

CDR3: CSAQRGGFNEQFF. In DNA, the CDR3 is TGCAGTGCCCAGCGGGGGGGTTTCAATGAGCAGTTCTTC. The gene calls are TRBV20-1 and TRBJ2-1; 10 nucleotides match TRBD2. Trimming removed 6 bases from V and 6 bases from J; junction bases left unmatched: 5. The CDR3 extends over 13 amino acids. CDR1 is DFQATT and CDR2 is SNEGSKA in the germline V gene (reference sequence).